The TCR beta chain under discussion was sequenced for a study of early T cells in non-severe SARS-CoV-2 infection. Relative to its sample, this clonotype is medium-sized (0.01 to 0.1%). Its antigen remains unknown. Germline values: CDR1 DFQATT, CDR2 SNEGSKA (reference sequence). This CDR3 region has 11 residues. Trimming left V 3 bases short and J 3 bases short, with 6 bases between. Study observations and caveats: Database matching using VDJdb favored anti-spike CD8 responses, with private and CD4 specificities left missing.

Attachment of unique molecular identifiers to individual cDNA molecules was performed. TCRdb analysed the 5' RACE reads with MiXCR anew, one entry per CDR3 protein. The sample carries 15,000 to 20,000 distinct CDR3 sequences, roughly 5% recorded once. This chain links TRBV20-1 with TRBJ2-7, with D hard to call. The sample comprised whole blood. This TCR was recovered from an adult who was a healthcare worker with PCR-confirmed SARS-CoV-2 infection or an uninfected control (not recorded which). CDR3 protein: CSASPSYEQYF. CDR3 in DNA: TGCAGTGCTAGTCCCAGCTACGAGCAGTACTTC.